This record looks at one T cell receptor (beta chain) sequence and its context. The sample originates from a study of blood T cell repertoires in COVID-19. Trimming took off 0 bases at V and 4 bases at J, with 21 bases between the two ends. The germline V gene has CDR1 SGHAT and CDR2 FQNNGV. This CDR3 is built from 18 residues. Here immunoSEQ multiplex PCR was the method, and the copy in TCRdb shows in-frame clones only, minus some. This sample has roughly 150,000 clones; around nine tenths occur once, and the top ten carry 2.5% to 3%. J is TRBJ2-5 and V is TRBV11-2; perhaps TRBD1 as D (6 bases). The sequencing sample was made of peripheral blood. This clonotype was obtained from a woman aged 80 or older with COVID-19, enrolled during active disease. CDR3 DNA sequence: TGTGCCAGCAGCTTAGATCGGATGGGCAGGGGATTCGGAGAGACCCAGTACTTC. Translated, it gives CASSLDRMGRGFGETQYF.